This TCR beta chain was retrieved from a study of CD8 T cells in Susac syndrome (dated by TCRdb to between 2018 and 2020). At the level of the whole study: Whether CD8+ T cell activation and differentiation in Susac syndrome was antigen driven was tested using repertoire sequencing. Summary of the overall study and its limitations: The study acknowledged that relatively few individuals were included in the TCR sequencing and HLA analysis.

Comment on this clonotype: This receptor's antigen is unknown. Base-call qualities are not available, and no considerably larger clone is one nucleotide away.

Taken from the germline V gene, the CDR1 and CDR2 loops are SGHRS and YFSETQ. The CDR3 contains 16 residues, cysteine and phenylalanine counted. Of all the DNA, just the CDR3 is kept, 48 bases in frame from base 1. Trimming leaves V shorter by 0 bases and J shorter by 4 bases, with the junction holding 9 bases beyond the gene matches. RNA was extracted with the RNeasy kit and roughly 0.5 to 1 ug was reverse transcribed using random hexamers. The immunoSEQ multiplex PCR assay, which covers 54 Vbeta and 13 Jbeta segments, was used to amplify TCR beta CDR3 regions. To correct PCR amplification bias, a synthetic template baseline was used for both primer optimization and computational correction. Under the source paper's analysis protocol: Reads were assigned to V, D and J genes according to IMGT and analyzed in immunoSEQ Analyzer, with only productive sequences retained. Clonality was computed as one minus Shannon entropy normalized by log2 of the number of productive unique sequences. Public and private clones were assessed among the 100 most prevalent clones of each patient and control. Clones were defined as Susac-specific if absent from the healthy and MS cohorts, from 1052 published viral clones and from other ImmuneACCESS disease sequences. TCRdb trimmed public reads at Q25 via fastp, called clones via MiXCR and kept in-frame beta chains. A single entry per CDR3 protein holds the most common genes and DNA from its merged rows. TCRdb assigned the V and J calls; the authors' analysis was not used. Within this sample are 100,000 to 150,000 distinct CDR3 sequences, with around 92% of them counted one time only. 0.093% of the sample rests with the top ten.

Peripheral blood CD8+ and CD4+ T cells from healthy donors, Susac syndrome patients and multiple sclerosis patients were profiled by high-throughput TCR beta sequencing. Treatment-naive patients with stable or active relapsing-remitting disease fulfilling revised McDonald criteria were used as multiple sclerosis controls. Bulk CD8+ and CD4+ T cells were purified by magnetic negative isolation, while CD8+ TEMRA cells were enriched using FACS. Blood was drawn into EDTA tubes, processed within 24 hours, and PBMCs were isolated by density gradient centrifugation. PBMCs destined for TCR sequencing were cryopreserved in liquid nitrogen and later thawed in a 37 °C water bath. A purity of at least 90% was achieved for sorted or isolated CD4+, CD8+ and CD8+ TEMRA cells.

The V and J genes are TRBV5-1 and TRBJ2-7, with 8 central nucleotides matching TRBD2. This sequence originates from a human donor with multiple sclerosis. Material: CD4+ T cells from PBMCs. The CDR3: CASSLAPAGGRYEQYF. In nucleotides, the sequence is TGCGCCAGCAGCTTGGCCCCCGCGGGGGGTAGGTACGAGCAGTACTTC.